This record covers a single TCR beta chain. Amplified TCR beta CDR3 regions derived from RNA transcripts. When the TCR CDR3 underwent first-round RT-PCR, the HTBI primer set was used. TCRdb re-called the multiplex PCR reads through MiXCR, storing one row per CDR3 protein. The table lists a few hundred thousand distinct CDR3 sequences, 46% of them singletons. The ends were cut back, 7 bases at V and 10 bases at J, with 16 bases in the middle. Germline-derived CDR1 and CDR2 are LNHDA and SQIVND (reference sequence). The CDR3 totals 13 residues. These data are taken from a study of T cells in Graves' hyperthyroidism and ophthalmopathy.

The source of this sequence is a woman aged 18-29 years with Graves' hyperthyroidism. The genes are TRBV19 and TRBJ1-4; weak D call: TRBD1 (6 bases). Sequencing input: peripheral blood or thyroid tissue (not recorded which). The chain's CDR3 is CASTRGIGGKLFF. The CDR3 DNA reads as TGTGCCAGTACGAGGGGGATAGGAGGAAAACTGTTTTTT.